This T cell receptor beta chain originates from a study of response to subunit inactivated influenza vaccine. This clonotype turned up a few times. The antigen is unknown. TCRdb reanalysed the RT-PCR reads using MiXCR and keeps one entry per CDR3 protein. In the table there are some 520,000 distinct CDR3 sequences, approximately 15% of which are singletons. The CDR3 sequence is 14 residues long. The V segment lost 4 bases and the J segment 4 bases; nucleotides outside the gene matches: 4. The V gene's germline CDR1 is SNHLY and CDR2 FYNNEI. Study observations and caveats: The authors suggested that few new T cells are recruited per seasonal influenza vaccination.

The sample in question was CD4+ T cells sorted from PBMCs, obtained about 24 months after vaccination. This chain joins TRBV2 and TRBJ2-3; 8 nucleotides agree with TRBD1. The receptor was derived from a man in his fifties or sixties who received an inactivated influenza vaccine. DNA for the CDR3: TGTGCCAGCAGTGCCGACAGGGGCTCAGATACGCAGTATTTT. This sequence encodes CASSADRGSDTQYF.